A single sample is the source of the 19 T cell receptor beta chains below, sequenced in a study of cytomegalovirus exposure and HLA in healthy donors. The primer mix had 60 Vbeta and 13 Jbeta primers. Only in-frame clones appear in the TCRdb table, and some are missing; sequencing was by immunoSEQ multiplex PCR. The sample comprises roughly 180,000 clones, 84% of which are singletons, and around 4.9% rests with the top ten. Sample: PBMCs. The receptor set was obtained from a girl aged 5-17 years in good health and CMV-seropositive.

In this sample, this clone turned up once. CDR3 coding DNA: TGTGCCAGCAGTTACTCTGCTAGCGTGTACAATGAGCAGTTCTTC. The encoded protein is CASSYSASVYNEQFF. The chain carries TRBV6-5 and TRBJ2-1; D is possibly TRBD2 (6 bases). The V and J ends lost 0 bases and 4 bases respectively, with 10 bases between them. The CDR3 has 15 residues. The V gene's germline CDR1 is MNHEY and CDR2 SVGAGI.

This sequence joins TRBV19 and TRBJ1-2; D is unclear. V was shortened by 1 base and J by 2 bases, with 14 bases between the two germline ends. Germline V lookup: CDR1 LNHDA, CDR2 SQIVND (reference sequence). There are 16 residues in the CDR3. CDR3: CASSIGIEGRNYGYTF. CDR3 in DNA: TGTGCCAGTAGTATAGGGATAGAGGGAAGAAACTATGGCTACACCTTC.

CDR3 nucleotides: TGCGCCAGCAGCCCGTCCGGGGGAGGCACTGAAGCTTTCTTT. Amino acids: CASSPSGGGTEAFF. This chain links TRBV5-1 with TRBJ1-1; D possibly corresponds to TRBD1 (5 bases). There are 14 residues in the CDR3. Germline loops: CDR1 SGHRS, CDR2 YFSETQ. Trimming cost V 4 bases and J 4 bases, with 14 bases left between them.

This chain joins TRBV6-5 and TRBJ2-4, with a tentative D call TRBD2 (6 bases). The CDR3 has 15 residues. Trimming pared 1 base from V and 3 bases from J, leaving 10 bases between. The V gene's germline CDR1 is MNHEY and CDR2 SVGAGI. The CDR3 sequence is CASSYFQGGKNIQYF. CDR3 DNA sequence: TGTGCCAGCAGTTACTTTCAGGGAGGCAAAAACATTCAGTACTTC.

The chain recombines TRBV6-1 with TRBJ2-3; tentatively, D is TRBD2 (6 bases). Per germline, CDR1 MNHNS and CDR2 SASEGT. The CDR3 runs 13 residues. Trimming cost V 8 bases and J 1 base, with 10 bases left between them. CDR3 residues: CASRRGGTDTQYF. In nucleotides, the CDR3 is TGTGCCAGCCGGCGGGGAGGCACAGATACGCAGTATTTT.

CDR3 DNA: TGTGCCAGCAGCTTGGGCGGGGGGAACCTCCAAGAGACCCAGTACTTC. This codes for CASSLGGGNLQETQYF. The genes are TRBV5-5 and TRBJ2-5; the match to TRBD2 covers 8 bases. Germline CDR1 and CDR2: SGHKS and YYEKEE (reference sequence). This CDR3 has 16 amino acids. Germline trimming cut 0 bases from V and 1 base from J; bases unmatched to any gene: 5. Full variable domain (remainder filled in from reference TRBV5-5 and TRBJ2-5): DAGVTQSPTHLIKTRGQQVTLRCSPISGHKSVSWYQQVLGQGPQFIFQYYEKEERGRGNFPDRFSARQFPNYSSELNVNALLLGDSALYLCASSLGGGNLQETQYFGPGTRLLVL.

This chain joins TRBV11-3 and TRBJ2-1, with D possibly TRBD2 on 7 matching bases. There are 15 residues in the CDR3. Trimming took off 2 bases at V and 7 bases at J, with 15 bases between the two ends. Per the germline V gene, CDR1 is SGHNT and CDR2 is YENEEA. The CDR3 protein is CASSLSWGGMNEQFF. The CDR3 bases are TGTGCCAGCAGCTTATCATGGGGGGGCATGAATGAGCAGTTCTTC.

Only a few counts were recorded for this clone. This rearrangement joins TRBV6-1 to TRBJ2-7, with D unclear. Germline loops: CDR1 MNHNS, CDR2 SASEGT. There are 14 residues in the CDR3. Between the trimmed V and J ends, which lost 1 base and 0 bases, there was a span of 7 bases. This chain's CDR3 is CASSEGESSYEQYF. In DNA form, the CDR3 reads TGTGCCAGCAGTGAAGGTGAGAGCTCCTACGAGCAGTACTTC.

J is TRBJ1-2 and V is TRBV13, with 9 bases identical to TRBD1. CDR3 length: 16 amino acids. CDR1 and CDR2 from the germline V gene are PRHDT and FYEKMQ (reference sequence). After removal of 4 bases from V and 3 bases from J, the junction contained 9 bases not matched to a gene. Written as DNA, the CDR3 is TGTGCCAGCAGCTCCGGGACAGGGCGAGTCGACTATGGCTACACCTTC. This sequence encodes CASSSGTGRVDYGYTF.

V and J are TRBV9 and TRBJ1-1, with 9 bases identical to TRBD1. Trimming at V came to 2 bases and at J to 3 bases, leaving 20 bases not matched to a gene. Germline assignment: CDR1 SGDLS and CDR2 YYNGEE. This CDR3 is 20 amino acids long. The chain's CDR3 is CASSVRGQGYRGREDTEAFF. CDR3 bases: TGTGCCAGCAGCGTTAGGGGACAGGGATATCGGGGGCGTGAGGACACTGAAGCTTTCTTT.

The rearrangement joins TRBV10-3 to TRBJ1-1, with 7 bases lining up with TRBD1. Germline values: CDR1 ENHRY, CDR2 SYGVKD. V lost 8 bases and J lost 1; bases outside the gene matches: 7. The CDR3 contains 14 residues. The CDR3 DNA follows: TGTGCCATCGGGCAGGGGGAATGGAACACTGAAGCTTTCTTT. This translates into CAIGQGEWNTEAFF.

The CDR3 bases are TGCGCCAGCAGCTTCGACAGGGGGCTTGAAAAACTGTTTTTT. It is translated as CASSFDRGLEKLFF. The chain combines TRBV5-1 with TRBJ1-4, with TRBD1 identical over 10 bases. V was clipped by 2 bases and J by 7 bases; unmatched bases: 2. The CDR3 covers 14 residues. Per the germline V gene, CDR1 is SGHRS and CDR2 is YFSETQ.

V usage is TRBV9 and J usage is TRBJ2-3, with 10 nucleotides matching TRBD2. The germline V gene has CDR1 SGDLS and CDR2 YYNGEE. With V trimmed by 5 bases and J by 2 bases, 5 bases remained unmatched. The CDR3 length is 15 residues. The chain's CDR3 is CASSPSGGDTDTQYF. The CDR3 region has the DNA TGTGCCAGCAGTCCGAGCGGGGGGGACACAGATACGCAGTATTTT. The full variable domain, with the rest looked up from reference TRBV9 and TRBJ2-3, is DSGVTQTPKHLITATGQRVTLRCSPRSGDLSVYWYQQSLDQGLQFLIQYYNGEERAKGNILERFSAQQFPDLHSELNLSSLELGDSALYFCASSPSGGDTDTQYFGPGTRLTVL.

The chain couples TRBV27 to TRBJ1-1; TRBD1 aligns across 8 bases. J lost 4 bases, V lost 5 bases, and 6 bases had no gene match. The CDR3 is made up of 14 amino acids. From germline, CDR1 is MNHEY and CDR2 SMNVEV (reference sequence). The CDR3 DNA reads as TGTGCCAGCAGTCTAAACAGGGGGAGCACTGAAGCTTTCTTT. Residues: CASSLNRGSTEAFF.

V gene TRBV11-2 combines with J gene TRBJ2-7; D is perhaps TRBD1 (6 bases). The CDR3 has 13 amino acids. Germline V gene data show CDR1 as SGHAT and CDR2 as FQNNGV. The V and J ends lost 5 bases and 5 bases respectively, with 13 bases between them. The CDR3 nucleotides are TGTGCCAGCAGCCTGGGCAGGGGCAACGAGCAGTACTTC. Translation: CASSLGRGNEQYF.

The chain joins TRBV2 to TRBJ2-2; 8 positions agree with TRBD1. Germline CDR1 is SNHLY and CDR2 is FYNNEI. With 7 bases clipped from V and 6 bases from J, the junction kept 7 bases outside the gene matches. This CDR3 is built from 14 residues. The CDR3 DNA reads TGTGCCAGCACGGGGACAGGTGCCCCCGGGGAGCTGTTTTTT. Residues: CASTGTGAPGELFF.

The chain carries TRBV28 and TRBJ2-7, with D possibly matching TRBD1 (5 bases). V dropped 4 bases and J dropped 5 bases, with 9 bases sitting between them. Germline CDR1 reads MDHEN; CDR2 reads SYDVKM. The length of the CDR3 is 12 residues. The CDR3 loop reads CASSSIRDEQYF. As DNA, the CDR3 is TGTGCCAGCAGTTCTATCAGGGACGAGCAGTACTTC.

V is TRBV2 and J is TRBJ2-7; TRBD2 matches 8 bases. The CDR3 covers 14 residues. V was clipped by 6 bases and J by 3 bases; unmatched bases: 7. CDR1 and CDR2 (germline): SNHLY, FYNNEI. The DNA of the CDR3 is TGTGCCAGCAGGGATCGGGGGGGTTTCTACGAGCAGTACTTC. It specifies CASRDRGGFYEQYF.

The chain couples TRBV7-8 to TRBJ2-5; D ambiguous. Germline loops: CDR1 SGHVS, CDR2 FQNEAQ. V was shortened by 5 bases and J by 5 bases, with 18 bases between the two germline ends. The CDR3 runs to 15 residues. The CDR3 is CASSPPVGESETQYF. The CDR3 DNA is TGTGCCAGCAGCCCCCCTGTTGGAGAGTCGGAGACCCAGTACTTC.